What follows are 25 T cell receptor beta chains derived from one specimen sequenced in a study of blood T cell repertoires in COVID-19. Produced via immunoSEQ multiplex PCR; TCRdb's table is partial and in-frame only. Among 400,000 or so clones listed, 70% to 90% were seen once. Sequencing was done on a sample of peripheral blood. The receptors here all came from a man younger than 35 with COVID-19, enrolled during active disease.

The chain uses TRBV5-4 and TRBJ2-7; the D is unclear. V dropped 4 bases and J dropped 0 bases, with 5 bases sitting between them. The CDR3 runs to 12 residues. The germline gives CDR1 SGHNT, CDR2 YYREEE (reference sequence). In nucleotides, the CDR3 is TGTGCCAGCAGCGTCAGCTCCTACGAGCAGTACTTC. The encoded protein is CASSVSSYEQYF.

The chain recombines TRBV5-1 with TRBJ2-3, with TRBD2 identical over 11 bases. Germline V gene sequence: CDR1 SGHRS, CDR2 YFSETQ. The CDR3 covers 16 residues. Trimming cost V 4 bases and J 0 bases; bases outside gene matches: 4. The CDR3 DNA sequence: TGCGCCAGCAGCCTAAGGACTAGCGGGAGCACAGATACGCAGTATTTT. As protein: CASSLRTSGSTDTQYF.

The chain carries TRBV18 and TRBJ2-3, with TRBD2 matching over 11 bases. Germline V gives CDR1 KGHSH, CDR2 LQKENI. V lost 6 bases, J lost 2 bases, and 4 bases stayed unmatched. The CDR3 consists of 15 residues. The CDR3 coding sequence is TGTGCCAGCTCGCCGACTAGCGGGAACACAGATACGCAGTATTTT. Translating it yields CASSPTSGNTDTQYF.

The genes are TRBV28 and TRBJ2-7; 10 positions match TRBD2. This CDR3 comprises 14 residues. The germline V gene encodes CDR1 MDHEN and CDR2 SYDVKM. The J segment lost 7 bases and the V segment lost 3 bases, leaving 6 bases of the junction unmatched. This CDR3 is CASSLKAGGWEQYF. CDR3 DNA: TGTGCCAGCAGTTTGAAAGCGGGAGGGTGGGAGCAGTACTTC. Drawing the rest from reference TRBV28 and TRBJ2-7, the complete variable domain is DVKVTQSSRYLVKRTGEKVFLECVQDMDHENMFWYRQDPGLGLRLIYFSYDVKMKEKGDIPEGYSVSREKKERFSLILESASTNQTSMYLCASSLKAGGWEQYFGPGTRLTVT.

The chain has TRBV29-1 and TRBJ2-2, with no clear D. The CDR3 covers 14 residues. Per germline, CDR1 SQVTM and CDR2 ANQGSEA. V lost 3 bases to trimming and J lost 0 bases, with 8 bases between them. In DNA, the CDR3 is TGCAGCGTTGATGCGGCAGCGAACACCGGGGAGCTGTTTTTT. Residues: CSVDAAANTGELFF.

The chain has TRBV6-5 and TRBJ2-7; 7 positions match TRBD1. The V segment lost 6 bases and the J segment 10 bases; nucleotides outside the gene matches: 6. The CDR3 is 11 residues long. Germline CDR1 reads MNHEY; CDR2 reads SVGAGI. CDR3 sequence (DNA): TGTGCCAGCAGGCTCGACAGGGATCAGTACTTC. Its protein product is CASRLDRDQYF.

The table lists this clone with a few counts. The same CDR3 is also encoded by other DNA sequences in this sample. The chain couples TRBV3-1 (or the pseudogene TRBV3-2) to TRBJ1-5; D is possibly TRBD1 (5 bases). Trimming took 3 bases from V and 6 from J, leaving 9 bases between them. Germline V CDR1 and CDR2: LGHDT, YNNKEL (reference sequence). This CDR3 has 13 amino acids. The DNA for the CDR3 is TGTGCCAGCAGCCAGGGGGGGAGTCAGCCCCAGCATTTT. Its translation is CASSQGGSQPQHF.

This clone appeared a single time. The CDR3 sequence: CASSRTGTTEAFF. The CDR3 nucleotides are TGTGCCAGCAGCCGAACAGGGACCACTGAAGCTTTCTTT. The chain recombines TRBV7-9 with TRBJ1-1; the D gene is possibly TRBD1 (6 bases). The ends were cut back, 5 bases at V and 4 bases at J, with 11 bases in the middle. The CDR3 has 13 amino acids. Looked up from germline, CDR1 is SEHNR and CDR2 is FQNEAQ (reference sequence).

J is TRBJ1-3 and V is TRBV5-6, with D possibly being TRBD1 (6 bases). The V gene's germline CDR1 is SGHDT and CDR2 YYEEEE. Trimming pared 0 bases from V and 2 bases from J, leaving 9 bases between. The CDR3 runs to 15 residues. In DNA, the CDR3 is TGTGCCAGCAGCTTGGCGGGGGGGCCTGGAAACACCATATATTTT. This translates into CASSLAGGPGNTIYF.

The J gene is TRBJ1-1, the V gene TRBV14, with 8 positions matching TRBD1. Germline CDR1 reads SGHDN; CDR2 reads FVKESK. Trimming took 4 bases from V and 0 from J; bases not matched to a gene: 4. This CDR3 has 15 residues. The CDR3 is CASSRRTGLNTEAFF. The CDR3 DNA follows: TGTGCCAGCAGCCGCCGGACAGGGTTGAACACTGAAGCTTTCTTT.

The genes are TRBV10-3 and TRBJ2-3; tentatively, D is TRBD2 (5 bases). Germline V gene lookup returns CDR1 ENHRY and CDR2 SYGVKD. This CDR3 is built from 16 residues. The V and J ends lost 0 bases and 0 bases respectively, with 10 bases between them. In nucleotides, the CDR3 is TGTGCCATCAGTGAGTCTGGTGGCGGGAGCACAGATACGCAGTATTTT. This gives the protein CAISESGGGSTDTQYF.

The genes are TRBV7-9 and TRBJ1-1; TRBD1 aligns across 7 bases. V lost 0 bases to trimming and J lost 7 bases; unmatched junction nucleotides: 2. This CDR3 has 13 amino acids. The germline V gene encodes CDR1 SEHNR and CDR2 FQNEAQ (reference sequence). The CDR3 is CASSLAGTDEAFF. In DNA, the CDR3 is TGTGCCAGCAGCTTAGCGGGGACAGATGAAGCTTTCTTT.

This chain joins TRBV25-1 and TRBJ1-2; D might be TRBD1 (5 bases). The CDR3 sequence is 15 residues long. Deletions cut 0 bases from V and 5 bases from J, with 13 bases between. CDR1 and CDR2 (germline): MGHDK, SYGVNS. The CDR3 spells CASSEYSTDTYGYTF. CDR3 in DNA: TGTGCCAGCAGTGAATATTCGACAGATACTTATGGCTACACCTTC.

This chain joins TRBV2 and TRBJ2-5; possibly TRBD2 for D (6 bases). The V gene lost 5 bases and the J gene lost 1 base, with 14 bases spanning the gap. CDR1 is SNHLY and CDR2 is FYNNEI in the germline V gene. The length of the CDR3 is 15 residues. CDR3 amino acids: CASSLMGGIQETQYF. CDR3 in DNA: TGTGCCAGCAGTCTCATGGGGGGAATCCAAGAGACCCAGTACTTC.

CDR3 coding DNA: TGTGCCAGCAGCTTGAGGGACAGCCTTTCACCCCTCCACTTT. This encodes CASSLRDSLSPLHF. The J gene is TRBJ1-6, the V gene TRBV5-5, with 7 bases identical to TRBD1. There are 14 residues in the CDR3. Germline trimming cut 1 base from V and 9 bases from J; bases unmatched to any gene: 4. Germline V CDR1 and CDR2: SGHKS, YYEKEE (reference sequence).

The chain recombines TRBV5-4 with TRBJ1-1; TRBD1 agrees at 9 bases. CDR3 size: 15 residues. Germline V gene lookup returns CDR1 SGHNT and CDR2 YYREEE (reference sequence). The V and J ends lost 3 bases and 3 bases, in that order; junction bases with no gene match: 6. CDR3 DNA sequence: TGTGCCAGCAGCTCAAGGGACAGGGTGGACACTGAAGCTTTCTTT. Translating it yields CASSSRDRVDTEAFF.

This chain connects TRBV4-1 to TRBJ2-7; weak D call: TRBD2 (6 bases). Germline V gives CDR1 MGHRA, CDR2 YSYEKL. There are 14 residues in the CDR3. Trimming pared 4 bases from V and 7 bases from J, leaving 17 bases between. The DNA of the CDR3 is TGCGCCAGCAGCCCCCAGGTGGAGGGGTGGGAGCAGTACTTC. It specifies CASSPQVEGWEQYF.

This clone came up a few times. This rearrangement joins TRBV18 to TRBJ1-6; 7 nucleotides agree with TRBD1. With V trimmed by 3 bases and J by 5 bases, 4 bases remained unmatched. CDR1 is KGHSH, CDR2 LQKENI, per germline. The CDR3 covers 15 residues. The DNA for the CDR3 is TGTGCCAGCTCACCCACCGGGACAGATAATTCACCCCTCCACTTT. Its translation is CASSPTGTDNSPLHF.

The genes are TRBV19 and TRBJ2-6; no firm D call. Looked up from germline, CDR1 is LNHDA and CDR2 is SQIVND (reference sequence). Between the trimmed V and J ends, which lost 9 bases and 0 bases, there was a span of 12 bases. There are 15 residues in the CDR3. CDR3 sequence reads: CASLPHSSGANVLTF. In DNA, the CDR3 is TGTGCCAGCCTTCCCCACAGCTCTGGGGCCAACGTCCTGACTTTC.

The chain joins TRBV30 to TRBJ2-1, with a possible D match to TRBD1 (5 bases). CDR3 size: 14 residues. CDR1 GTSNPN and CDR2 SVGIG come from the germline V gene (reference sequence). The V gene lost 0 bases and the J gene lost 8 bases, with 14 bases spanning the gap. As DNA, the CDR3 is TGTGCCTGGAGTGTACAGGACCCGCTAGATGAGCAGTTCTTC. Protein sequence: CAWSVQDPLDEQFF. Full variable domain (remainder filled in from reference TRBV30 and TRBJ2-1): SQTIHQWPATLVQPVGSPLSLECTVEGTSNPNLYWYRQAAGRGLQLLFYSVGIGQISSEVPQNLSASRPQDRQFILSSKKLLLSDSGFYLCAWSVQDPLDEQFFGPGTRLTVL.

The V and J genes are TRBV6-1 and TRBJ1-1; 7 positions match TRBD1. CDR3 length: 14 amino acids. Germline CDR1 MNHNS, CDR2 SASEGT. J was trimmed by 8 bases and V by 2 bases; bases with no gene match: 8. The chain's CDR3 is CASSEWGTTGEAFF. The CDR3 DNA sequence: TGTGCCAGCAGTGAATGGGGTACGACAGGGGAAGCTTTCTTT.

V is TRBV11-1 and J is TRBJ2-1, with D unclear. The CDR3 runs 15 residues. The germline V gene has CDR1 SGHAT and CDR2 FQDESV (reference sequence). Trimming removed 1 base from V and 2 bases from J, with 9 bases in between. The CDR3 coding sequence is TGTGCCAGCAGCTTAGGTCAGGTCACCTACAATGAGCAGTTCTTC. Residues: CASSLGQVTYNEQFF.

V gene TRBV7-9 combines with J gene TRBJ1-5; D is possibly TRBD1 (6 bases). The V end lost 1 base, the J end lost 1 base, and 11 bases lay between the germline ends. There are 16 residues in the CDR3. Germline assignment: CDR1 SEHNR and CDR2 FQNEAQ (reference sequence). As DNA, the CDR3 is TGTGCCAGCAGCTTAGGAGGGGGGGAGAGCAATCAGCCCCAGCATTTT. The encoded protein is CASSLGGGESNQPQHF. The full variable domain, rest sourced from reference TRBV7-9 and TRBJ1-5, is DTGVSQNPRHKITKRGQNVTFRCDPISEHNRLYWYRQTLGQGPEFLTYFQNEAQLEKSRLLSDRFSAERPKGSFSTLEIQRTEQGDSAMYLCASSLGGGESNQPQHFGDGTRLSIL.

V gene TRBV2 combines with J gene TRBJ2-2; TRBD2 aligns across 12 bases. In germline, CDR1 is SNHLY, CDR2 FYNNEI. This CDR3 spans 15 amino acids. The J segment lost 7 bases and the V segment lost 9 bases, leaving 9 bases of the junction unmatched. Here the CDR3 reads CASKPSGGAGGELFF. The CDR3 DNA sequence: TGTGCCAGTAAACCTAGCGGGGGGGCTGGCGGGGAGCTGTTTTTT.

The CDR3 sequence: CASRPTSTGELFF. CDR3 DNA: TGTGCCAGCAGACCGACTAGCACCGGGGAGCTGTTTTTT. V usage is TRBV7-2 and J usage is TRBJ2-2; possible D gene TRBD2, 6 bases. V dropped 6 bases and J dropped 4 bases, with 9 bases sitting between them. Germline CDR1 reads SGHTA; CDR2 reads FQGNSA. The CDR3 consists of 13 residues.